This note documents a single T cell receptor (beta chain) sequence. This CDR3 contains 17 residues. Germline V gene sequence: CDR1 LGHNA, CDR2 YNFKEQ. The V gene end was trimmed by 4 bases and the J gene end by 0 bases; junction bases not matched to a gene: 7. Assay: immunoSEQ multiplex PCR; the TCRdb copy retains only in-frame clones and omits some. The sample includes about 210,000 clones, 92% of them seen just once. The sample comes from a study of blood T cell repertoires in COVID-19. Looking at the study overall: T cells, B-cell-depleted T cells, or PBMCs supplied cDNA or gDNA.

Sequenced input: peripheral blood. The V and J genes are TRBV4-2 and TRBJ2-3; 10 bases match TRBD2. This sequence originates from a man aged 25-45 years with acute or convalescent COVID-19. DNA for the CDR3: TGTGCCAGCAGCCTCAAACTAGCGGGAACTAGCACAGATACGCAGTATTTT. Amino acid sequence: CASSLKLAGTSTDTQYF.